Shown below are 2 T cell receptor beta chains from a single sample sequenced in a study of human T cells and chemical hapten exposure (dated by TCRdb to the early 2020s). This sample's time point label indicates: patch test 1, 2 weeks after DPC sensitization. In the paper's terms, the treatment or condition label means: therapeutic diphenylcyclopropenone sensitization with weekly scalp DPC. Libraries were built with RACE. Reads for this sample came from a NextSeq 500. TCRdb trimmed public reads at Q25 via fastp, called clones via MiXCR and kept in-frame beta chains. Each CDR3 protein appears once, grouped with its most common genes and DNA. Across this sample there are about 360,000 distinct CDR3 sequences, with about 4.8% seen only once. The ten biggest clones cover over 2% of the sample. The material was whole blood, obtained in connection with sensitization to the hapten diphenylcyclopropenone (DPC). Receptors were obtained from a woman between 45 and 60 years old with alopecia areata. Some clones in this sample may be carry-over from other donors' samples.

This sequence joins TRBV5-1 and TRBJ1-5; TRBD1 matches at 8 bases. The V gene end was trimmed by 4 bases and the J gene end by 1 base; junction bases not matched to a gene: 16. The CDR3 is 19 amino acids. CDR1 is SGHRS, CDR2 YFSETQ, per germline. DNA for the CDR3: TGCGCCAGCAGCGTTCCGACAGGGGAGATCGGAGGGAGCAATCAGCCCCAGCATTTT. This sequence encodes CASSVPTGEIGGSNQPQHF.

This clonotype was recorded at least ten times. This sequence joins TRBV6-6 and TRBJ2-5; 13 bases are a match to TRBD2. The CDR3 extends over 16 amino acids. Trimming took 6 bases from V and 0 from J; bases not matched to a gene: 4. CDR1 and CDR2 (germline): MNHNY, SVGAGI (reference sequence). The chain's CDR3 is CASSEGLAGYQETQYF. DNA of the CDR3: TGTGCCAGCAGCGAGGGACTAGCGGGGTACCAAGAGACCCAGTACTTC.